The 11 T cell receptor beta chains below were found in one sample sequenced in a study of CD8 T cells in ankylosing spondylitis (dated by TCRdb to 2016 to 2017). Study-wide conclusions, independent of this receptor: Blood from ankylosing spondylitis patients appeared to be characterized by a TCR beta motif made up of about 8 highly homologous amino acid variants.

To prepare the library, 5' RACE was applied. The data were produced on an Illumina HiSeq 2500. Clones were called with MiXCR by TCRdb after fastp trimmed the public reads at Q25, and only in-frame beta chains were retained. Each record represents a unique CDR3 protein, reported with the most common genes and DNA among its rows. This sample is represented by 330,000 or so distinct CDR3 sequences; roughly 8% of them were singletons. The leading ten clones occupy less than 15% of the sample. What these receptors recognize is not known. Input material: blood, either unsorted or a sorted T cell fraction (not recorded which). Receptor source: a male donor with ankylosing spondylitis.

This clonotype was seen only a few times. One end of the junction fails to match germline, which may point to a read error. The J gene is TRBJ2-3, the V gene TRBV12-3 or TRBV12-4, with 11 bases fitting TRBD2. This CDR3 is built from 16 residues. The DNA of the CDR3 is TGTGCCAGCAGCTTAGCGGGAGGGCGGAGGACAGATACGCAGTATTTT. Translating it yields CASSLAGGRRTDTQYF.

CDR3 bases: TGTGCCAGCAGCTTGGCCGGGACTAGCGGTTACAATGAGCAGTTCTTC. It codes for CASSLAGTSGYNEQFF. This chain joins TRBV11-3 and TRBJ2-1, with 11 bases matching TRBD2. Germline V gene data show CDR1 as SGHNT and CDR2 as YENEEA. Trimming at V came to 3 bases and at J to 4 bases, leaving 5 bases not matched to a gene. The CDR3 is 16 residues long.

The CDR3 sequence: CASSLGHHTQYF. CDR3 nucleotides: TGTGCCAGCAGCTTGGGACACCATACGCAGTATTTT. The V gene is TRBV7-9, the J gene TRBJ2-3; tentative D call: TRBD1 (6 bases). V was cut by 3 bases and J by 7 bases, with 8 bases left in between. Germline V gives CDR1 SEHNR, CDR2 FQNEAQ (reference sequence). The CDR3 spans 12 residues.

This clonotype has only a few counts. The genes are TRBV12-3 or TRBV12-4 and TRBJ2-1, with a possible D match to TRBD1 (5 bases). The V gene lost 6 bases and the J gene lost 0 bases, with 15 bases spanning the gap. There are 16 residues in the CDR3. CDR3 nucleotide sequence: TGTGCCAGCAGCCCCTTGTTGGGGCTCTCCTACAATGAGCAGTTCTTC. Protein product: CASSPLLGLSYNEQFF.

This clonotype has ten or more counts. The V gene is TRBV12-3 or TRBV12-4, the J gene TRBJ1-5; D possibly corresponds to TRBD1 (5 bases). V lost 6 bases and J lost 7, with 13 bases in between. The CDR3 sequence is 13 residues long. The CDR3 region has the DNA TGTGCCAGCAGGGAGGCAGGGACCCAGCCCCAGCATTTT. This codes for CASREAGTQPQHF.

This chain's CDR3 is CSAELAGAYNEQFF. Written as DNA, the CDR3 is TGCAGTGCCGAACTAGCGGGAGCCTACAATGAGCAGTTCTTC. This chain uses TRBV20-1 with TRBJ2-1, with TRBD2 matching 11 bases. This CDR3 spans 14 amino acids. Germline V gene data show CDR1 as DFQATT and CDR2 as SNEGSKA (reference sequence). The junction had 3 bases not matched to a gene; V was cut back by 6 bases and J by 2 bases.

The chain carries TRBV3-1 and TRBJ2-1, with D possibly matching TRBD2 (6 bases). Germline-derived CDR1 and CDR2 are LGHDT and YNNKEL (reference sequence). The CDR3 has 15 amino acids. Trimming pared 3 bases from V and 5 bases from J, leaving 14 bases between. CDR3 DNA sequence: TGTGCCAGCAGCCATCGACTAGTTGGGGACAATGAGCAGTTCTTC. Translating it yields CASSHRLVGDNEQFF.

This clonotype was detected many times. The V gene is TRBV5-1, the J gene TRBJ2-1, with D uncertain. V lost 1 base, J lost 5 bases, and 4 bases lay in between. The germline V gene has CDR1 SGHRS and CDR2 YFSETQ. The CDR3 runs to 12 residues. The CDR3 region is CASSLRDNEQFF. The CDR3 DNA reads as TGCGCCAGCAGCTTGCGTGACAATGAGCAGTTCTTC.

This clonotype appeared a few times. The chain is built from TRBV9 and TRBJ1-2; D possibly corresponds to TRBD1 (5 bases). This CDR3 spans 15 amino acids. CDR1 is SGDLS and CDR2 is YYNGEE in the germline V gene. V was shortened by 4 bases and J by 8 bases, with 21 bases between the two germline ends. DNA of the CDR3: TGTGCCAGCAGCATGGGAAGACCGGGACTCTTGGGCTACACCTTC. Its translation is CASSMGRPGLLGYTF.

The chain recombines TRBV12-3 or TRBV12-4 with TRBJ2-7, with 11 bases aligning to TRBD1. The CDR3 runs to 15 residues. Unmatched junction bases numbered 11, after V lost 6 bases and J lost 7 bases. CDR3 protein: CASRPTGTGGREQYF. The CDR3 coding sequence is TGTGCCAGCAGACCCACCGGGACAGGGGGACGTGAGCAGTACTTC.

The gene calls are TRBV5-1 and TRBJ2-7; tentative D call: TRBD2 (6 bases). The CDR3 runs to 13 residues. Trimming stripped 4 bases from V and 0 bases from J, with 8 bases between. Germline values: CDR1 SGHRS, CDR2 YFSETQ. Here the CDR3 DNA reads TGCGCCAGCAGCGCGGGGACCTCCTACGAGCAGTACTTC. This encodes CASSAGTSYEQYF.